This TCR beta chain was recorded in a study of beta chain features in type 1 diabetes. Isolated RNA was reverse transcribed in full, so expressed TCRB transcripts were sequenced. The method was immunoSEQ multiplex PCR; TCRdb's version includes in-frame clones alone and lacks a portion of them. This table has a few hundred thousand clones, about 30% appearing once. This clone was counted between two and nine times. CDR1 is SGHNT, CDR2 YYREEE, per germline (reference sequence). The CDR3 is 13 amino acids. After removal of 4 bases from V and 5 bases from J, the junction contained 5 bases not matched to a gene. Populations obtained by sorting all exceeded 95% purity.

The receptor was isolated from a man younger than 35 in good health. Sequencing was done on a sample of naive CD4+ T cells from blood. The gene calls are TRBV5-4 and TRBJ2-5, with 7 positions matching TRBD1. CDR3 DNA sequence: TGTGCCAGCAGCCTTGGGACAGCGGAGACCCAGTACTTC. Its translation: CASSLGTAETQYF.